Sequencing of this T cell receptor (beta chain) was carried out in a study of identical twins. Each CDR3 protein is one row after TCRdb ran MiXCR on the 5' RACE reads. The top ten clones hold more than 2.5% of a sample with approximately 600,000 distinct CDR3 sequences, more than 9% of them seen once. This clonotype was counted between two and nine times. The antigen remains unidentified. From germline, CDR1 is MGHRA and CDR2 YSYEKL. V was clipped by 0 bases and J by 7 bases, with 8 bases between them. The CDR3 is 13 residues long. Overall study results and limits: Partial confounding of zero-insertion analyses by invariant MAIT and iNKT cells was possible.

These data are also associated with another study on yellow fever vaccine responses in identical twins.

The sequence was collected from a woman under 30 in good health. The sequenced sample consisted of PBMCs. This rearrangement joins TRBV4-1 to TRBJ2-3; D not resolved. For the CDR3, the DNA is TGCGCCAGCAGCCAAGATCTTGCCTATACGCAGTATTTT. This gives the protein CASSQDLAYTQYF.